The 8 T cell receptor beta chains listed next were all sequenced from one sample in a study of OX40 agonist ivuxolimab in advanced cancers. The table came from immunoSEQ multiplex PCR; TCRdb's copy has only in-frame clones and leaves some out. The profile covers about 35,000 clones, with 76% appearing a single time and under 25% taken by the ten largest. The sequenced sample was CD4+ or CD8+ T cells sorted from blood, obtained in a trial of the OX40 agonist ivuxolimab. Source of these receptors: an adult with an advanced solid tumor such as melanoma, head and neck, liver or kidney cancer.

The J gene is TRBJ2-2, the V gene TRBV7-8; tentative D call: TRBD2 (6 bases). CDR1 and CDR2 from the germline V gene are SGHVS and FQNEAQ. The ends were cut back, 1 base at V and 6 bases at J, with 15 bases in the middle. This CDR3 region has 16 residues. The CDR3 DNA sequence: TGTGCCAGCAGCTTAGGATTTCGGGGAGGCGCCGGGGAGCTGTTTTTT. This encodes CASSLGFRGGAGELFF. Combining the CDR3 with reference TRBV7-8 and TRBJ2-2 gives the whole variable domain GAGVSQSPRYKVAKRGQDVALRCDPISGHVSLFWYQQALGQGPEFLTYFQNEAQLDKSGLPSDRFFAERPEGSVSTLKIQRTQQEDSAVYLCASSLGFRGGAGELFFGEGSRLTVL.

This sequence joins TRBV19 and TRBJ2-2; D uncertain. Germline lookup yields CDR1 LNHDA and CDR2 SQIVND (reference sequence). This CDR3 is built from 16 residues. Trimming shortened V by 4 bases and J by 11 bases, and 23 bases separated the two germline ends. As DNA, the CDR3 is TGTGCCAGTAGTAGCGACATATTTAAACAGACTGGAGAGCTGTTTTTT. Translation gives CASSSDIFKQTGELFF.

A single count supports this clone. The CDR3 reads CASSSVETEKPQHF. CDR3 DNA sequence: TGTGCCAGCAGTTCCGTCGAGACCGAGAAGCCCCAGCATTTT. The chain links TRBV28 to TRBJ1-5; no definite D call. Trimming took off 4 bases at V and 8 bases at J, with 15 bases between the two ends. Per the germline V gene, CDR1 is MDHEN and CDR2 is SYDVKM. CDR3 length equals 14 residues.

The chain recombines TRBV2 with TRBJ2-7, with TRBD2 identical over 7 bases. The CDR3 runs to 14 residues. Looked up from germline, CDR1 is SNHLY and CDR2 is FYNNEI. V dropped 1 base and J dropped 6; count of bases not matched to a gene: 6. The CDR3, as DNA: TGTGCCAGCAGTGAAGAGCTAGGGGAGGGCGAGCAGTACTTC. Translation: CASSEELGEGEQYF. The full variable domain, rest sourced from reference TRBV2 and TRBJ2-7, is EPEVTQTPSHQVTQMGQEVILRCVPISNHLYFYWYRQILGQKVEFLVSFYNNEISEKSEIFDDQFSVERPDGSNFTLKIRSTKLEDSAMYFCASSEELGEGEQYFGPGTRLTVT.

This rearrangement joins TRBV18 to TRBJ1-1, with D uncertain. The CDR3 length is 14 residues. The V end lost 3 bases, the J end lost 1 base, and 9 bases lay between the germline ends. CDR1 and CDR2 (germline): KGHSH, LQKENI. CDR3 sequence: CASSPSGSNTEAFF. For the CDR3, the DNA is TGTGCCAGCTCACCTTCCGGGTCGAACACTGAAGCTTTCTTT.

J is TRBJ2-5 and V is TRBV11-2; D is possibly TRBD1 (6 bases). The CDR3 sequence is 15 residues long. Germline-derived CDR1 and CDR2 are SGHAT and FQNNGV. V was clipped by 5 bases and J by 5 bases, with 18 bases between them. The CDR3 DNA sequence: TGTGCCAGCAGCCTTATATGGGGGCAGATTGAGACCCAGTACTTC. The encoded protein is CASSLIWGQIETQYF.

This clone was seen only once. The V call is TRBV6-1, the J call TRBJ2-4; D uncertain. The V gene's germline CDR1 is MNHNS and CDR2 SASEGT. Trimming removed 8 bases at V and 1 base at J, with 3 bases between. This CDR3 has 11 residues. DNA of the CDR3: TGTGCCAGCGAGGCCAAAAACATTCAGTACTTC. This gives the protein CASEAKNIQYF.

This clone was detected only once. The chain recombines TRBV5-1 with TRBJ1-1; possible D gene TRBD1, 5 bases. Trimming left V 1 base short and J 11 bases short, with 18 bases between. The CDR3 has 14 amino acids. In germline, CDR1 is SGHRS, CDR2 YFSETQ. The CDR3 is CASSLTLPTGGAFF. In nucleotides, the CDR3 is TGCGCCAGCAGCTTGACACTCCCGACCGGGGGGGCTTTCTTT.